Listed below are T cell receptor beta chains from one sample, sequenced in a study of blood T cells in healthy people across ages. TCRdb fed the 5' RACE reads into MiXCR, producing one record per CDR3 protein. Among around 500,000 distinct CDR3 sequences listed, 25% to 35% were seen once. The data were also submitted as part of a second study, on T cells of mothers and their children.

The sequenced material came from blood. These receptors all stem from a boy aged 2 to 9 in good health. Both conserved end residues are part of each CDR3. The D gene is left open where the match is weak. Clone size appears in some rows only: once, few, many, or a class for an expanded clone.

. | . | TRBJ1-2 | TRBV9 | CASSVDRLGLGGYTF | TGTGCCAGCAGCGTAGACAGGTTGGGACTTGGAGGCTACACCTTC
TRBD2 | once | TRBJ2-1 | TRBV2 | CASRPLAGASGEQFF | TGTGCCAGCAGGCCGCTAGCGGGAGCTTCCGGTGAGCAGTTCTTC
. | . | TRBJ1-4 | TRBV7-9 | CASSLCCATNEKLFF | TGTGCCAGCAGCTTGTGTTGTGCAACTAATGAAAAACTGTTTTTT
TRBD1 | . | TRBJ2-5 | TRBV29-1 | CSAPTGVGTRYF | TGCAGCGCCCCGACAGGGGTTGGGACCCGGTACTTC
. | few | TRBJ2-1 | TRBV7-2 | CASRFLNEQFF | TGTGCCAGCAGATTCCTCAATGAGCAGTTCTTC
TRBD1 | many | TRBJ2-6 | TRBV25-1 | CATARDRAAGANVLTF | TGTGCCACCGCTCGGGACAGGGCTGCTGGGGCCAACGTCCTGACTTTC
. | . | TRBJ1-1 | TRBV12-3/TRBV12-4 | CASSFGSRSTEAFF | TGTGCCAGCAGTTTCGGGTCTAGGAGCACTGAAGCTTTCTTT
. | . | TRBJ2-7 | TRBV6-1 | CASNSLSYEQYF | TGTGCCAGCAATAGCCTATCCTACGAGCAGTACTTC
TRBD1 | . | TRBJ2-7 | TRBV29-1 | CSVSGGTYEQYF | TGCAGCGTTTCAGGGGGCACCTACGAGCAGTACTTC
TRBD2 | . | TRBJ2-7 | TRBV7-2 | CASSLPLLAGGLEQYF | TGTGCCAGCAGCTTACCACTACTAGCGGGAGGCCTCGAGCAGTACTTC
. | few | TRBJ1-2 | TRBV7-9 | CASSDGGVYGYTF | TGTGCCAGCAGCGACGGGGGGGTCTATGGCTACACCTTC
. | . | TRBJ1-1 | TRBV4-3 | CASSQVRGRNTEAFF | TGCGCCAGCAGCCAAGTTCGGGGGCGGAACACTGAAGCTTTCTTT
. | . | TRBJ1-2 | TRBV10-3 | CAISKGPENDYGYTF | TGTGCCATCAGCAAGGGACCTGAAAACGACTATGGCTACACCTTC
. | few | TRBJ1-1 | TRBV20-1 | CSARIHLNTEAFF | TGCAGTGCTAGAATCCACCTGAACACTGAAGCTTTCTTT
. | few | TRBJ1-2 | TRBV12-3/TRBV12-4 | CASSLRNGYTF | TGTGCCAGCAGTTTGAGGAATGGCTACACCTTC
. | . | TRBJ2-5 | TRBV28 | CASSFSWNNQETQYF | TGTGCCAGCAGTTTTTCATGGAATAACCAAGAGACCCAGTACTTC
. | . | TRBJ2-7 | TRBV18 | CASSTLGAEQYF | TGTGCCAGCTCAACCCTGGGGGCCGAGCAGTACTTC
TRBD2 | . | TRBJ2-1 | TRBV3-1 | CASSQELFGAGAYNEQFF | TGTGCCAGCAGCCAAGAACTGTTCGGAGCGGGAGCCTACAATGAGCAGTTCTTC
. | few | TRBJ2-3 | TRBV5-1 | CASGSTDTQYF | TGCGCCAGCGGTAGCACAGATACGCAGTATTTT
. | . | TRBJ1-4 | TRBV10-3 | CAISEGSRGAQTNEKLFF | TGTGCCATCAGTGAGGGGAGCCGGGGGGCACAAACTAATGAAAAACTGTTTTTT
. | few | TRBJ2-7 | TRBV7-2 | CASSVPGRAYEQYF | TGTGCCAGCAGCGTACCGGGACGGGCCTACGAGCAGTACTTC
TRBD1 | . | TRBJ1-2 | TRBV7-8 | CASSLGDRIYGYTF | TGTGCCAGCAGTTTAGGGGACAGGATCTATGGCTACACCTTC
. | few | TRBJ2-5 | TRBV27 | CASSFIGGRQETQYF | TGTGCCAGCAGTTTTATCGGGGGTAGACAAGAGACCCAGTACTTC
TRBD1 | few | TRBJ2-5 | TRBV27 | CASSLLLGQGAREQYF | TGTGCCAGCAGTTTATTGCTAGGACAGGGGGCTCGGGAGCAGTACTTC
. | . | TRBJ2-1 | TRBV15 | CATSRDRYTWNEQFF | TGTGCCACCAGCAGAGATCGGTACACCTGGAATGAGCAGTTCTTC
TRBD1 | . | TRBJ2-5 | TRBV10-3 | CAIRRQGDFQGTQYF | TGTGCCATCAGACGACAGGGGGATTTTCAAGGGACCCAGTACTTC
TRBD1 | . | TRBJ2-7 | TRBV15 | CATSTGDRYPTYEQYF | TGTGCCACCAGCACCGGGGACAGGTACCCCACCTACGAGCAGTACTTC
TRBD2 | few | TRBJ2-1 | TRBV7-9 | CASGGLAGGEQFF | TGTGCCAGCGGGGGACTAGCGGGAGGGGAGCAGTTCTTC
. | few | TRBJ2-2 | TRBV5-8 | CARPIGSGELFF | TGTGCCAGGCCCATCGGTTCCGGGGAGCTGTTTTTT
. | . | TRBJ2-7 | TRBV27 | CASSFGGSHEQYF | TGTGCCAGCAGCTTTGGGGGGTCCCACGAGCAGTACTTC
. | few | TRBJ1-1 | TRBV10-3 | CAIGGRQGTEAFF | TGTGCCATCGGGGGCCGGCAGGGAACTGAAGCTTTCTTT
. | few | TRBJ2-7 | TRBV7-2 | CASSRFSGEQYF | TGTGCCAGCAGCCGATTCTCCGGCGAGCAGTACTTC
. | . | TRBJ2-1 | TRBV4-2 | CASSQDDWGSYNEQFF | TGTGCCAGCAGCCAAGATGACTGGGGCTCCTACAATGAGCAGTTCTTC
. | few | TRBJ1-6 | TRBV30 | CAWSKGYNSPLHF | TGTGCCTGGAGTAAGGGTTACAATTCACCCCTCCACTTT
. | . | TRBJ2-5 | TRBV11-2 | CASSSLESTQYF | TGTGCCAGCAGCTCTTTGGAATCAACCCAGTACTTC
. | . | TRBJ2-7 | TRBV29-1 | CSVESRGRQQYF | TGCAGCGTTGAATCTCGGGGCCGGCAGCAGTACTTC
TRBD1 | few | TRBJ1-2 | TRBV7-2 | CASSLTGTGLSADGYTF | TGTGCCAGCAGCTTAACCGGGACAGGGCTTTCAGCGGATGGCTACACCTTC
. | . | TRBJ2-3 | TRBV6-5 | CASGGSTDTQYF | TGTGCCAGCGGGGGATCAACAGATACGCAGTATTTT
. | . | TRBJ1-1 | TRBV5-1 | CASSFSEGWGTEAFF | TGCGCCAGCAGCTTCTCGGAGGGATGGGGCACTGAAGCTTTCTTT
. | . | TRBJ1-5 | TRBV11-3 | CASSFPIRRKSNQPQHF | TGTGCCAGCAGCTTCCCAATTAGGCGGAAGAGCAATCAGCCCCAGCATTTT